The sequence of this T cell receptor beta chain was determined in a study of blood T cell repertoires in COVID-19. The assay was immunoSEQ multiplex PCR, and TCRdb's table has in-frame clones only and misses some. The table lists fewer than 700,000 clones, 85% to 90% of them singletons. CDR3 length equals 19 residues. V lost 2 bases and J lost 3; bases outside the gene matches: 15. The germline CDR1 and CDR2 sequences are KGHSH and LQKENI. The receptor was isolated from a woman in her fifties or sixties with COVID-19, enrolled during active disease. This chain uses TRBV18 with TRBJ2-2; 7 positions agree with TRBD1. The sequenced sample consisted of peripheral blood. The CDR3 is CASSPLSPRDRTYTGELFF. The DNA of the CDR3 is TGTGCCAGCTCACCATTAAGTCCCCGGGACAGAACCTACACCGGGGAGCTGTTTTTT.